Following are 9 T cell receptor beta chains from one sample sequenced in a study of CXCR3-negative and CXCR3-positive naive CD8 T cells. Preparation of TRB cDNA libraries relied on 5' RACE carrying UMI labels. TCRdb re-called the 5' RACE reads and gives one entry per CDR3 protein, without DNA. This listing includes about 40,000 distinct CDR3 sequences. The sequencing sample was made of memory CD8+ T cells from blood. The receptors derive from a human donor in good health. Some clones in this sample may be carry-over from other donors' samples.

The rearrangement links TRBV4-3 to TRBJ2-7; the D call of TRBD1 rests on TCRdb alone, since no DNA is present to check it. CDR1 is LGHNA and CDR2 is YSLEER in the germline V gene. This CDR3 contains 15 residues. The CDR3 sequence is CASSQDPRGPYEQYF.

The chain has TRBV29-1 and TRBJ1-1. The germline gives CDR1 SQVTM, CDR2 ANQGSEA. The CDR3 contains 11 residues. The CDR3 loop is CSVVLNTEAFF.

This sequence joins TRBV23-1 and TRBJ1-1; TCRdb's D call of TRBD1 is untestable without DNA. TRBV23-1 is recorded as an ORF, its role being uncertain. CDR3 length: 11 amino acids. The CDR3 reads CASSHRAEAFF.

CDR3 sequence reads: CASSSIPGTDTGELFF. This rearrangement joins TRBV28 to TRBJ2-2; with no DNA, the TCRdb D assignment of TRBD1 cannot be verified. Looked up from germline, CDR1 is MDHEN and CDR2 is SYDVKM. The CDR3 consists of 16 residues.

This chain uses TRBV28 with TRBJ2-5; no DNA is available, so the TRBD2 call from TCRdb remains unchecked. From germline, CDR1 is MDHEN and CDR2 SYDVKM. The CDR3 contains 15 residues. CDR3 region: CASSLGTSGQETQYF.

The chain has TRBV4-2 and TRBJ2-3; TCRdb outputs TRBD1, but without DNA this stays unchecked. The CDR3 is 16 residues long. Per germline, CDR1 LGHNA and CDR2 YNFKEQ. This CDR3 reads CASSQDPGAGGDTQYF.

The CDR3 loop is CSAYAGGPADTQYF. J is TRBJ2-3 and V is TRBV20-1; the D call of TRBD2 rests on TCRdb alone, since no DNA is present to check it. The germline V gene encodes CDR1 DFQATT and CDR2 SNEGSKA (reference sequence). The CDR3 is made up of 14 amino acids.

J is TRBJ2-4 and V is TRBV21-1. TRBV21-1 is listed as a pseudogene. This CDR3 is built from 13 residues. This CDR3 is CASSKGGGNIQYF.

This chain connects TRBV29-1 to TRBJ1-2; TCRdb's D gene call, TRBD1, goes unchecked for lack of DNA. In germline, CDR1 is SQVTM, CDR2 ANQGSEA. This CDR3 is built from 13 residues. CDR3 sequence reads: CSGGQGEVYGYTF.